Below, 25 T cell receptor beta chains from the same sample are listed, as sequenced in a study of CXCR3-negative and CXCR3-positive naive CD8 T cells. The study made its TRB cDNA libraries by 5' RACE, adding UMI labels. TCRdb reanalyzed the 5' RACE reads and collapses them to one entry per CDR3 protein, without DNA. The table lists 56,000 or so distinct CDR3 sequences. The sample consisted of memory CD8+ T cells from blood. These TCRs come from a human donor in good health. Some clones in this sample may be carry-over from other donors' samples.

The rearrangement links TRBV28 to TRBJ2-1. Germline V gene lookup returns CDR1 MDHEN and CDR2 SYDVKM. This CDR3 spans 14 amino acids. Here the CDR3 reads CASSSLGSYNEQFF.

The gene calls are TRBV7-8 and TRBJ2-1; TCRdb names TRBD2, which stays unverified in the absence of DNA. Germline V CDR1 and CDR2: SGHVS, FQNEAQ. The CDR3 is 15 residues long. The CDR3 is CASSDSGTQGNEQFF.

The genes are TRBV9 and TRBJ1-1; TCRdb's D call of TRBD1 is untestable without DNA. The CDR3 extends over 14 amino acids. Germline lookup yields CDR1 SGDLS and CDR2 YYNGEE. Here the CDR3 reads CSSSEGTGDPEAFF.

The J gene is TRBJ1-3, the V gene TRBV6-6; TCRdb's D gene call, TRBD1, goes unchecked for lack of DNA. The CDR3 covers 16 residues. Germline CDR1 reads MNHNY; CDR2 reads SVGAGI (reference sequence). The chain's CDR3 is CASSYKGGLSGNTIYF.

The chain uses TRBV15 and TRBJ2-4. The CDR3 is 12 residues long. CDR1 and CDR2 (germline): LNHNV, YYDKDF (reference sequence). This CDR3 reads CATSGQKNIQYF. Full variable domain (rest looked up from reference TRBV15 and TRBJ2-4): DAMVIQNPRYQVTQFGKPVTLSCSQTLNHNVMYWYQQKSSQAPKLLFHYYDKDFNNEADTPDNFQSRRPNTSFCFLDIRSPGLGDTAMYLCATSGQKNIQYFGAGTRLSVL.

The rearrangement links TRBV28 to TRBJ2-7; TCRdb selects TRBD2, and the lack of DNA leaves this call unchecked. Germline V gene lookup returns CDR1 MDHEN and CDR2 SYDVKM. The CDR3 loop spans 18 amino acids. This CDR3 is CASSLAPGSGRAGHEQYF.

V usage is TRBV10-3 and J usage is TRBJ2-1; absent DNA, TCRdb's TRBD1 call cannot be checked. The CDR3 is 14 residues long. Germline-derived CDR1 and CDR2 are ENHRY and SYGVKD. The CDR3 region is CAIGGGTMYNEQFF.

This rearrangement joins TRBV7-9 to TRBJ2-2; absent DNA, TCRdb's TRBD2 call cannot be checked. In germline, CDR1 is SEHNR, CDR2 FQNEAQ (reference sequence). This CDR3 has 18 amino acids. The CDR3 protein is CASSFSIPGLAGSGELFF.

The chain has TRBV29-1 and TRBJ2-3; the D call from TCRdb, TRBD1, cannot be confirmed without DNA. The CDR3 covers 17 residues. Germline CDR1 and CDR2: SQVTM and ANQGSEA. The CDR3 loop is CSVEDLVGAYDTDTQYF.

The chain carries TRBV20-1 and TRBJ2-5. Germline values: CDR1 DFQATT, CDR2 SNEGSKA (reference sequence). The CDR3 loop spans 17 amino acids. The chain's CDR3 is CSARDKDHPAIQETQYF.

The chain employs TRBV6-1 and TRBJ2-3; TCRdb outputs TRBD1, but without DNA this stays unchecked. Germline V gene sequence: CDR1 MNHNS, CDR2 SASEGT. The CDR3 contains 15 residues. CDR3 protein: CASSDIRGGGDTQYF.

The CDR3 spells CASSSGTGTSYEQYF. The chain combines TRBV7-6 with TRBJ2-7; TCRdb picks TRBD1, but there is no DNA to check that call. Germline V gene data show CDR1 as SGHVS and CDR2 as FNYEAQ. The CDR3 covers 15 residues.

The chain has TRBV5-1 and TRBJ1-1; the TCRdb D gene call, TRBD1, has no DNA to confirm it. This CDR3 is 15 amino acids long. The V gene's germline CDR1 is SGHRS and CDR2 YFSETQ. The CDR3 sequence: CASSLADRGLTEAFF.

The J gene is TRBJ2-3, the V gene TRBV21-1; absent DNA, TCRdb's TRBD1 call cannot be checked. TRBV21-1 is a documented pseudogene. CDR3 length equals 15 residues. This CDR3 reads CASQRGQGRTDTQYF.

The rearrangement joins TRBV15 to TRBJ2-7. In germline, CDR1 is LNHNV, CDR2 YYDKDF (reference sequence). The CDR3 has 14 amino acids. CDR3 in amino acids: CATSRDGNDYEQYF.

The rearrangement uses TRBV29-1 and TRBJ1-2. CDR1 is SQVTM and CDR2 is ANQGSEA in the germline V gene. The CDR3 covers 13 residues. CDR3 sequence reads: CSVEGYVNYGYTF.

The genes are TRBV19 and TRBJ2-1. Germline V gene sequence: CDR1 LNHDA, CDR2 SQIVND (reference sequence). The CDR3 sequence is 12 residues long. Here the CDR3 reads CASSMSGNEQFF.

This chain's CDR3 is CASMSRDTQYF. This chain links TRBV9 with TRBJ2-3. Germline CDR1 reads SGDLS; CDR2 reads YYNGEE. This CDR3 is built from 11 residues.

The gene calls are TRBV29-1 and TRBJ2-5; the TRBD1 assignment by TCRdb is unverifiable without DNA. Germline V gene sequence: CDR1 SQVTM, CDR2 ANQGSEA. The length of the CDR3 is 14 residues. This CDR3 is CSVEGGQGYETQYF. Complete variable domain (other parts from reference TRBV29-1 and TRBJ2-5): SAVISQKPSRDICQRGTSLTIQCQVDSQVTMMFWYRQQPGQSLTLIATANQGSEATYESGFVIDKFPISRPNLTFSTLTVSNMSPEDSSIYLCSVEGGQGYETQYFGPGTRLLVL.

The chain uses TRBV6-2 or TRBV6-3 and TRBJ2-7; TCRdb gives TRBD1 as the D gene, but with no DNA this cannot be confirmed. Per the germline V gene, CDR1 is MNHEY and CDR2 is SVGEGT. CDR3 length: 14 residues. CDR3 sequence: CASSLDGVSYEQYF.

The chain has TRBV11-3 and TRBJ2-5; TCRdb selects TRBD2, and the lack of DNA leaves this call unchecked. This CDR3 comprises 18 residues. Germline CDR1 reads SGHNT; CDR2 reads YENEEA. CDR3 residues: CASSPTGTSGGAAETQYF.

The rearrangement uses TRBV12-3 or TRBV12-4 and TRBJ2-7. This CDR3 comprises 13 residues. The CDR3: CASSPQQTYEQYF.

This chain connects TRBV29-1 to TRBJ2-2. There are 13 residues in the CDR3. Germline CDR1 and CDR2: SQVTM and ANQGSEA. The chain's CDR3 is CSVYRTNTGELFF.

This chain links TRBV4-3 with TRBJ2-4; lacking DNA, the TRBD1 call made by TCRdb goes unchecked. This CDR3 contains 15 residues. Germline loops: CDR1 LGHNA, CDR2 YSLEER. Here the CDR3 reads CTSSQDGARQNIQYF.

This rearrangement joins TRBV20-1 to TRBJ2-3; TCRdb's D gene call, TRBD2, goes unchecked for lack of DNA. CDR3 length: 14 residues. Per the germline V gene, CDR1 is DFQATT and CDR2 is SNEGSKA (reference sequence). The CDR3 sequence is CAGDGAGGTDTQYF.